The T cell receptor beta chain under discussion was sequenced for a study of graft-versus-host responses after intestinal transplantation. Study-level background: Induction using anti-thymocyte globulin, followed by tacrolimus and steroids for around 3 years, was given to all recipients.

Judged by abundance, this clone is medium-sized. The antigen remains unidentified. Study-level findings and limits: Levels of circulating GvH clones at their peak were associated with early post-transplant HvG declines. Graft-versus-host to host-versus-graft clonal ratios in allografts were high in patients with graft-donor T cell macrochimerism. Detection of GvH clones occurred in recipient marrow, and some had their first appearance in ileum or blood.

Looked up from germline, CDR1 is LNHDA and CDR2 is SQIVND (reference sequence). This CDR3 has 15 residues. The germline V and J ends were trimmed by 1 base and 8 bases, with 14 bases remaining between them. Here immunoSEQ multiplex PCR was the method, and the copy in TCRdb shows in-frame clones only, minus some. The profile shows some 92,000 clones, just under 95% of them singletons. V is TRBV19 and J is TRBJ1-4, with a possible D match to TRBD1 (5 bases). The receptor's source is a human donor who received an intestinal transplant. The sequencing here drew on unstimulated CD4+ T cells sorted from spleen or lymph node cells, taken before intestinal transplant. The CDR3 loop reads CASSIVGTGREKLFF. The CDR3 DNA follows: TGTGCCAGTAGTATAGTCGGGACGGGAAGAGAAAAACTGTTTTTT.